This section outlines one T cell receptor beta chain sequence together with its context. What it binds is not known. This sequence may be a read error, since a much larger clone differs from it by one base. Primers used in a second PCR of roughly 6 to 11 cycles were a sample-barcoded 5' primer and a J-beta primer mix. Individual samples furnished no less than 3 million CDR3-containing paired-end reads apiece. TCRdb called the 5' RACE reads again in MiXCR, with one record for every CDR3 protein. The sample has 1.5 million to 2 million distinct CDR3 sequences, approximately 28% seen once. V was cut by 5 bases and J by 11 bases, with 18 bases left in between. The germline V gene has CDR1 SEHNR and CDR2 FQNEAQ (reference sequence). The CDR3 has 13 residues. This record comes from a study of blood T cells in healthy people across ages. The study, taken as a whole, reports: Older age went with lower TCR beta diversity per million T cells, in a roughly linear way. Estimates of total diversity, which came from one million sequenced T cells, were considered to be underestimates.

The V call is TRBV7-9, the J call TRBJ2-5, with no clear D. The TCR comes from a woman under 40 in good health. Sequencing was done on a sample of blood. The CDR3 coding sequence is TGTGCCAGCAGCAGTAAGGTCAGCCTCGGGCAGTACTTC. It is translated as CASSSKVSLGQYF.